The clone carrying this TCR beta chain was recorded once. Its antigen is unknown. Profiling relied on immunoSEQ multiplex PCR, and the TCRdb table lists in-frame clones only, not all of them. The table shows around 400,000 clones, with about 89% occurring only once. These data are taken from a study of Ad26.COV2.S vaccination and SARS-CoV-2 variants. Notes on the study in general: An underestimation of total T cell responses may have resulted from the TCR breadth and depth analyses. Vaccine recipients showed a spike-specific TCR breadth that was higher than in placebo recipients.

Noted treatment: some 20 received Ad26.COV2.S at low or high dose, single or two shots; several received placebo; per-sample allocation not given. Material that was analyzed had been drawn on day 63 after the first vaccine or placebo injection. Sequenced here: peripheral blood, sampled in a trial of Ad26.COV2.S vaccine versus placebo. The sequence was obtained from a person between 18 and 59 years old who received the Ad26.COV2.S COVID-19 vaccine or a placebo.

The CDR3 sequence: CASSLRTGYGYTF. The CDR3, as DNA: TGTGCCAGCAGCCTCCGGACAGGCTATGGCTACACCTTC. V gene TRBV2 combines with J gene TRBJ1-2, with 7 bases fitting TRBD1. Trimming at V came to 6 bases and at J to 4 bases, leaving 5 bases not matched to a gene. The CDR3 is 13 amino acids. Germline assignment: CDR1 SNHLY and CDR2 FYNNEI.